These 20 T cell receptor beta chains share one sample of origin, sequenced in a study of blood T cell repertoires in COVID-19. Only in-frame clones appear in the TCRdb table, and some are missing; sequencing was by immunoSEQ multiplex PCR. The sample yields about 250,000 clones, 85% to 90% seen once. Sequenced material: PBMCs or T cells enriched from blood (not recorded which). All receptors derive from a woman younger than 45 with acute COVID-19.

The CDR3 bases are TGCGCCAGCAGTCAAATAAGACAGGGGTTGGGTTCACCCCTCCACTTT. Translation: CASSQIRQGLGSPLHF. V is TRBV23-1 and J is TRBJ1-6; TRBD1 matches 8 bases. TRBV23-1 is flagged as an ORF with uncertain function. Unmatched junction bases numbered 9, after V lost 2 bases and J lost 9 bases. The CDR3 contains 16 residues.

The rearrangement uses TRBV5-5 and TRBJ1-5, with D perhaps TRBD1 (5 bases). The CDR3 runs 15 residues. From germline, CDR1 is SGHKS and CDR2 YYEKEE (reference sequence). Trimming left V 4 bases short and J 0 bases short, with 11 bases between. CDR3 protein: CASSVEDSSNQPQHF. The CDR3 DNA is TGTGCCAGCAGCGTGGAAGACAGTAGCAATCAGCCCCAGCATTTT.

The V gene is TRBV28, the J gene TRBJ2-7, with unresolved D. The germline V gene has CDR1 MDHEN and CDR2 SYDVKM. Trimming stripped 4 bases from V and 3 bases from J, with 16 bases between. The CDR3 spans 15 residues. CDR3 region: CASSSSAGRLYEQYF. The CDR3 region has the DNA TGTGCCAGCAGTTCCTCCGCCGGCAGGCTCTACGAGCAGTACTTC.

CDR3: CASSRDRVSRANVLTF. The CDR3 DNA sequence: TGTGCCAGTAGCCGAGACAGGGTATCTCGGGCCAACGTCCTGACTTTC. The rearrangement links TRBV19 to TRBJ2-6; 7 nucleotides agree with TRBD1. The V and J ends lost 6 bases and 5 bases, in that order; junction bases with no gene match: 10. Germline V gene data show CDR1 as LNHDA and CDR2 as SQIVND (reference sequence). This CDR3 has 16 residues.

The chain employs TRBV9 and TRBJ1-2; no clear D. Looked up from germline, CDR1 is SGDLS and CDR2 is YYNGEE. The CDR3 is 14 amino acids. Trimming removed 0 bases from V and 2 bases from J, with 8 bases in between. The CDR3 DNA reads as TGTGCCAGCAGCGTAGCTACGGGGAACTATGGCTACACCTTC. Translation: CASSVATGNYGYTF.

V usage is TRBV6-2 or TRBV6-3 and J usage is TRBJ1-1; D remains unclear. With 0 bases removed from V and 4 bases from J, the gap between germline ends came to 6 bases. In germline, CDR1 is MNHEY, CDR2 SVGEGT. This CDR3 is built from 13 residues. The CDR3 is CASSYSRITEAFF. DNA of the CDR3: TGTGCCAGCAGTTACTCGCGAATCACTGAAGCTTTCTTT.

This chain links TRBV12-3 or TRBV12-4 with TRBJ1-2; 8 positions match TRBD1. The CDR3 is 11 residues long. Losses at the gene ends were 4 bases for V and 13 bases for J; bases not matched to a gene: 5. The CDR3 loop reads CASSSGTGGTF. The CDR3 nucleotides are TGTGCCAGCAGTTCTGGGACAGGTGGCACCTTC.

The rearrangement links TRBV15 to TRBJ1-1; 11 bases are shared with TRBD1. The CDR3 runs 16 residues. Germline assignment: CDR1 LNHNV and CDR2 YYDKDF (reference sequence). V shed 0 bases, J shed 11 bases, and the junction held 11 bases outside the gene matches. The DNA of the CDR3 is TGTGCCACCAGCAGAGATATTGGGACAGGGGGTATTGGGGCTTTCTTT. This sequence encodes CATSRDIGTGGIGAFF.

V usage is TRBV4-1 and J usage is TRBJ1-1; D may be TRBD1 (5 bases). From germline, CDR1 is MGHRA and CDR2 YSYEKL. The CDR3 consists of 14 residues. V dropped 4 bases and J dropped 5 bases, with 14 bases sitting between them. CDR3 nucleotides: TGCGCCAGCAGCCCTCGGGGGGAACGAACTGAAGCTTTCTTT. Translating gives CASSPRGERTEAFF.

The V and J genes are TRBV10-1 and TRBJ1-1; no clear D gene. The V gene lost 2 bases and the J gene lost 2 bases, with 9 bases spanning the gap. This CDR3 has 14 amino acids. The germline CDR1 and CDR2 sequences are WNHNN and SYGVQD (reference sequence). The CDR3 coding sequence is TGCGCCAGCAGTGAGACAGCGGGAAACACTGAAGCTTTCTTT. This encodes CASSETAGNTEAFF.

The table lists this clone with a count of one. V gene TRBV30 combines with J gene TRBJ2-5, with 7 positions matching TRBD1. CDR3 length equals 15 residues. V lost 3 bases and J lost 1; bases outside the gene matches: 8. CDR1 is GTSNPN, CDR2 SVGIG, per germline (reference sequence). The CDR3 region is CAWSGGQATQETQYF. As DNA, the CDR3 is TGTGCCTGGAGCGGAGGACAGGCGACCCAAGAGACCCAGTACTTC.

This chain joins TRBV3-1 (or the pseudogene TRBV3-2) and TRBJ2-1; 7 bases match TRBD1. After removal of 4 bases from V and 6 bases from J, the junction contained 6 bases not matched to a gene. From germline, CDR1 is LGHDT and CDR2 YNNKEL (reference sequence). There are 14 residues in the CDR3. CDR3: CASSPTRQGNEQFF. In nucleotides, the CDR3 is TGTGCCAGCAGCCCGACACGACAGGGCAATGAGCAGTTCTTC.

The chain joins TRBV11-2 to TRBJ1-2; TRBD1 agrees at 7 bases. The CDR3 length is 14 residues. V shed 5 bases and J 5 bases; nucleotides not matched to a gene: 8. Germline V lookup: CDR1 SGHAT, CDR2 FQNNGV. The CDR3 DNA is TGTGCCAGCAGCCCTAGGACAGGCAGTTATGGCTACACCTTC. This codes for CASSPRTGSYGYTF.

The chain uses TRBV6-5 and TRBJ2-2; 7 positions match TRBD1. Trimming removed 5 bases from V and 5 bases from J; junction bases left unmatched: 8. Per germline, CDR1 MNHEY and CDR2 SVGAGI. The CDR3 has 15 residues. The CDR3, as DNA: TGTGCCAGCAGTAGAAGGGGGCGCTGGACCGGGGAGCTGTTTTTT. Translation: CASSRRGRWTGELFF.

CDR3 DNA sequence: TGTGCCAGCAGCAAAGGGAGGACAGGTGGGGGCTACACCTTC. Translation gives CASSKGRTGGGYTF. The chain combines TRBV21-1 with TRBJ1-2; the table's D gene call, TRBD1, was not cross checked with the DNA. TRBV21-1 constitutes a pseudogene. The CDR3 length is 14 residues.

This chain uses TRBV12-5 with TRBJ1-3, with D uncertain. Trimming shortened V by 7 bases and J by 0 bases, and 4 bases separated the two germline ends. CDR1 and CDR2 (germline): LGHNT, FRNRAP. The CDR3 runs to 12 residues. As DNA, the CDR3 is TGTGCTAGTGCGTACTCTGGAAACACCATATATTTT. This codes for CASAYSGNTIYF.

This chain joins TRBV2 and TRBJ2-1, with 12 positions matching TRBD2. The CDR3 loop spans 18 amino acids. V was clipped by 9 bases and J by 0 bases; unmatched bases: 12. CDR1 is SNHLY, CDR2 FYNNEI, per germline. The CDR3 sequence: CASNYPTSGGTSYNEQFF. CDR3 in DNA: TGTGCCAGTAACTATCCGACTAGCGGGGGTACCTCCTACAATGAGCAGTTCTTC.

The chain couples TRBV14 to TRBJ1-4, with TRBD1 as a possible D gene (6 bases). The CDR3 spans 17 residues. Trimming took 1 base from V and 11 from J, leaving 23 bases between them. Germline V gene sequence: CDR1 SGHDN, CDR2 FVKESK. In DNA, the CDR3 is TGTGCCAGCAGCCAAGGCCGCGGGGGCAGCCCGGCCCCCAAACTGTTTTTT. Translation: CASSQGRGGSPAPKLFF.

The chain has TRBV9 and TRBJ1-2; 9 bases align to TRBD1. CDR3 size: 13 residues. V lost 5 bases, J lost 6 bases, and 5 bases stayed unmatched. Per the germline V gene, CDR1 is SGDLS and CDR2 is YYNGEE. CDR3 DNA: TGTGCCAGCAGTCGAAGACAGGGGGATGGCTACACCTTC. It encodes CASSRRQGDGYTF.

The CDR3 DNA sequence: TGTGCCAGCGGACAGGGACTTTTCAATTCACCCCTCCACTTT. Its protein product is CASGQGLFNSPLHF. The chain employs TRBV6-5 and TRBJ1-6, with 8 positions matching TRBD1. CDR3 length equals 14 residues. The germline V gene encodes CDR1 MNHEY and CDR2 SVGAGI. V was clipped by 8 bases and J by 7 bases; unmatched bases: 7.